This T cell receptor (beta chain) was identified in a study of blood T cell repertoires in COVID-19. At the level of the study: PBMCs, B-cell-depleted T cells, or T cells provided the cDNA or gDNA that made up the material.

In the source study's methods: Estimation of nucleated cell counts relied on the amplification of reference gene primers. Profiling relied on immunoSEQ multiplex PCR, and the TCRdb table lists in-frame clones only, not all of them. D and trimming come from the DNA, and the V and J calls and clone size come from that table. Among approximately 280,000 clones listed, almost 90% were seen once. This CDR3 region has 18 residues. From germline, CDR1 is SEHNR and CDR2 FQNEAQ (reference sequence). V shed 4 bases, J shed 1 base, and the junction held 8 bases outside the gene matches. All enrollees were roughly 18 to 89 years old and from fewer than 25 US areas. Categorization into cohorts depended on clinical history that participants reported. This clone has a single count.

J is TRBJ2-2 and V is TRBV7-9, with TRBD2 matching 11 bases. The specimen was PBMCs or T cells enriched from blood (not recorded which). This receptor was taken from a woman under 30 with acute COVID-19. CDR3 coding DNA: TGTGCCAGCAGCTCCACAATAGCGGGAGGGATGAACACCGGGGAGCTGTTTTTT. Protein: CASSSTIAGGMNTGELFF. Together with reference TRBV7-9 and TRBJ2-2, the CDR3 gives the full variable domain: DTGVSQNPRHKITKRGQNVTFRCDPISEHNRLYWYRQTLGQGPEFLTYFQNEAQLEKSRLLSDRFSAERPKGSFSTLEIQRTEQGDSAMYLCASSSTIAGGMNTGELFFGEGSRLTVL.